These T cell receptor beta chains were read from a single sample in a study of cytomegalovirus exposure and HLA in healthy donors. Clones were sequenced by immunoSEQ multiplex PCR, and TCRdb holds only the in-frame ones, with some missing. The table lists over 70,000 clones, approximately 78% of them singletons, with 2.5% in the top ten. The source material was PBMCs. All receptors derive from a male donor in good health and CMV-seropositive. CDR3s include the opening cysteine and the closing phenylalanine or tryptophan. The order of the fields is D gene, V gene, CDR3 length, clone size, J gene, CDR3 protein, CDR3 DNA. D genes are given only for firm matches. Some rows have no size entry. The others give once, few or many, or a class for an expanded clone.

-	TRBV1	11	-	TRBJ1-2	CTSSWTLQAPF	TGCACCAGCAGCTGGACCCTACAGGCACCCTTC
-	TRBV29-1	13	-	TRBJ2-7	CSVEGDKGYEQYF	TGCAGCGTTGAAGGGGACAAGGGGTACGAGCAGTACTTC
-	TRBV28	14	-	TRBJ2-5	CASSLFIGGATQYF	TGTGCCAGCAGTTTATTTATAGGGGGAGCGACCCAGTACTTC
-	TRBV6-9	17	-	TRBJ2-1	CASSYWPAHRRYNEQFF	TGTGCCAGCAGTTATTGGCCAGCGCATCGACGATACAATGAGCAGTTCTTC
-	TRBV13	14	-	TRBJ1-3	CASSPRSSGNTIYF	TGTGCCAGCAGCCCGAGAAGTTCTGGAAACACCATATATTTT
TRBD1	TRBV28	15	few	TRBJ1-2	CASTLGTGDRYGYTF	TGTGCCAGCACCCTGGGGACAGGAGACAGATATGGCTACACCTTC
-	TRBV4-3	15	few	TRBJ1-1	CASSQDLGAMGWAFF	TGCGCCAGCAGCCAAGATCTAGGGGCTATGGGTTGGGCTTTCTTT
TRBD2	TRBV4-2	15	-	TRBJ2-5	CASSLVAGVGETQYF	TGTGCCAGCAGCCTGGTAGCGGGAGTGGGAGAGACCCAGTACTTC
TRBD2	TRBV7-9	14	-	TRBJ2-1	CASSHGGGDNEQFF	TGTGCCAGCAGCCACGGCGGGGGGGACAATGAGCAGTTCTTC
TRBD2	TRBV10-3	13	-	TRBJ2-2	CAISGLFTGELFF	TGTGCCATTAGCGGGCTTTTCACCGGGGAGCTGTTTTTT
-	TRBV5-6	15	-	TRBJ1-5	CASSLRDSFVQPQHF	TGTGCCAGCAGCTTGCGAGACAGCTTCGTTCAGCCCCAGCATTTT
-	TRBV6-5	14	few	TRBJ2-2	CASSYDRYTGELFF	TGTGCCAGCAGTTACGACAGGTACACCGGGGAGCTGTTTTTT
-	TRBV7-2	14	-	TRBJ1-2	CASSLVGGQGGYTF	TGTGCCAGCAGCTTAGTCGGGGGGCAGGGTGGCTACACCTTC
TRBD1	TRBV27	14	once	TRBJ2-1	CASSAGTGNNEQFF	TGTGCCAGCAGTGCCGGGACAGGTAACAATGAGCAGTTCTTC
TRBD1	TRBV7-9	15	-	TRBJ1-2	CASNPPGQGAVGYTF	TGTGCCAGCAACCCCCCGGGACAGGGGGCAGTTGGCTACACCTTC
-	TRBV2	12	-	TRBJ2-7	CASKALSYEQYF	TGTGCCAGCAAAGCGCTCTCCTACGAGCAGTACTTC
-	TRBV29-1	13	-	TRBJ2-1	CSVVRTGNNEQFF	TGCAGCGTTGTGAGAACAGGAAACAATGAGCAGTTCTTC
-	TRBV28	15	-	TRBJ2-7	CASSPSRTVSDEQYF	TGTGCCAGCAGTCCCTCCCGGACAGTCTCCGACGAGCAGTACTTC
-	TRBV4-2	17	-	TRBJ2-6	CASSQDPPGSGANVLTF	TGTGCCAGCAGCCAAGATCCCCCGGGATCCGGGGCCAACGTCCTGACTTTC
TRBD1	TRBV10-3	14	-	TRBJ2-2	CAISGTGGTGELFF	TGTGCCATCAGTGGGACAGGGGGCACCGGGGAGCTGTTTTTT
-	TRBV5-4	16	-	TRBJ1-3	CASSGGLASSGNTIYF	TGTGCCAGCAGCGGGGGACTTGCTAGCTCTGGAAACACCATATATTTT
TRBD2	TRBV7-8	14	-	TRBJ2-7	CASSGTSASYEQYF	TGTGCCAGCAGCGGTACTAGCGCCTCCTACGAGCAGTACTTC
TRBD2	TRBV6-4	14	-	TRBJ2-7	CASSRVAGDYEQYF	TGTGCCAGCAGTAGGGTAGCGGGAGACTACGAGCAGTACTTC
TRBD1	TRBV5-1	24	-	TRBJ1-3	CASSLYPRTGWGINSESSGNTIYF	TGCGCCAGCAGCCTATACCCGAGGACAGGGTGGGGGATTAACTCGGAGAGCTCTGGAAACACCATATATTTT
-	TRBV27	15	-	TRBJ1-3	CASSPRGGAGNTIYF	TGTGCCAGCAGCCCCCGGGGGGGCGCAGGAAACACCATATATTTT
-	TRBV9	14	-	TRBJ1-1	CASSPHPGNTEAFF	TGTGCCAGCAGCCCACACCCGGGGAACACTGAAGCTTTCTTT
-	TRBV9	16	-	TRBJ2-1	CASSVGLAQTYNEQFF	TGTGCCAGCAGCGTAGGCCTAGCGCAAACTTACAATGAGCAGTTCTTC
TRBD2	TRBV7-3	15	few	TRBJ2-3	CASSLRGLATDTQYF	TGTGCCAGCAGCTTACGGGGACTAGCCACAGATACGCAGTATTTT
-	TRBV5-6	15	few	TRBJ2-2	CASSLARRFTGELFF	TGTGCCAGCAGCTTGGCTCGGAGGTTCACCGGGGAGCTGTTTTTT
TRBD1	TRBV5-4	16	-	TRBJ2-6	CASSHDRGAGANVLTF	TGTGCCAGCAGCCACGACAGGGGGGCTGGGGCCAACGTCCTGACTTTC
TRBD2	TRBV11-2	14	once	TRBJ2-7	CASRSLAGTYEQYF	TGTGCCAGCAGGTCCCTAGCGGGAACCTACGAGCAGTACTTC
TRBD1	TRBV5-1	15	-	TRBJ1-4	CASSLAGQGSEKLFF	TGCGCCAGCAGCTTGGCAGGACAGGGAAGCGAAAAACTGTTTTTT
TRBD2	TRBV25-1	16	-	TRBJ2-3	CASSFPGLAGDGTQYF	TGTGCCAGCAGCTTCCCGGGACTAGCGGGAGATGGTACGCAGTATTTT
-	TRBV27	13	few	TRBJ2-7	CASSLWGSHEQYF	TGTGCCAGCAGTTTATGGGGCAGCCACGAGCAGTACTTC
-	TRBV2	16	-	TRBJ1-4	CASSEALGGSNEKLFF	TGTGCCAGCAGTGAAGCGTTGGGGGGGTCTAATGAAAAACTGTTTTTT
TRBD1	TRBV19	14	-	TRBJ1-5	CASTLGQRNQPQHF	TGTGCCAGTACCCTGGGACAGCGGAATCAGCCCCAGCATTTT
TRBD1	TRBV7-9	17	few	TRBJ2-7	CSSSPRDRGRSLNEQYF	TGTTCCAGCAGCCCACGGGACAGGGGGCGATCATTGAACGAGCAGTACTTC
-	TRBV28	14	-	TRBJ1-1	CASSLGGPHPEAFF	TGTGCCAGCAGTTTGGGGGGACCGCACCCTGAAGCTTTCTTT
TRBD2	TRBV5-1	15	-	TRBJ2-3	CASTYSGSGTDTQYF	TGCGCCAGCACCTATAGCGGGAGTGGCACAGATACGCAGTATTTT
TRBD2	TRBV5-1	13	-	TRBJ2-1	CASSEREYNEQFF	TGCGCCAGCTCCGAGCGGGAGTACAATGAGCAGTTCTTC
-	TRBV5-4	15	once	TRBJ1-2	CASSLDGGGDYGYTF	TGTGCCAGCAGCTTGGACGGCGGGGGGGACTATGGCTACACCTTC
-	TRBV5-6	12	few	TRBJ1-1	CASKYRDTEAFF	TGTGCCAGCAAGTACAGGGACACTGAAGCTTTCTTT
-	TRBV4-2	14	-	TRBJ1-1	CARSQDWGATEAFF	TGTGCCCGCAGCCAAGATTGGGGAGCCACTGAAGCTTTCTTT
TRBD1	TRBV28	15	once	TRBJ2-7	CASSFPWTGEDEQYF	TGTGCCAGCAGTTTCCCCTGGACAGGGGAAGACGAGCAGTACTTC
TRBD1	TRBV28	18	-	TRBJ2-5	CASSSANPGDRPQETQYF	TGTGCCAGCAGTTCGGCCAACCCTGGGGACAGGCCCCAGGAGACCCAGTACTTC
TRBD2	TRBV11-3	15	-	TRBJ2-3	CASSSRGLATDTQYF	TGTGCCAGCAGCTCCCGGGGACTAGCAACAGATACGCAGTATTTT
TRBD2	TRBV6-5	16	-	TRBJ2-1	CASSYSSSGSANEQFF	TGTGCCAGCAGTTACTCTTCCAGCGGGAGTGCCAATGAGCAGTTCTTC
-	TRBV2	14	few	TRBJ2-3	CATDDGGSTDTQYF	TGTGCCACCGACGATGGGGGGAGCACAGATACGCAGTATTTT
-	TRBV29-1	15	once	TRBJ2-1	CSVTFPLPSYNEQFF	TGCAGCGTTACTTTCCCCCTCCCTTCCTACAATGAGCAGTTCTTC